The 14 T cell receptor beta chains listed next were all sequenced from one sample in a study of early T cells in non-severe SARS-CoV-2 infection. TCRdb processed the 5' RACE reads anew with MiXCR; each CDR3 protein has one entry. The sample holds approximately 83,000 distinct CDR3 sequences, over 13% seen once. The sample consisted of whole blood. These receptors came from an adult who was a healthcare worker with PCR-confirmed SARS-CoV-2 infection or an uninfected control (not recorded which).

A few counts support this clonotype. The chain links TRBV20-1 to TRBJ2-7; D unclear. V lost 0 bases to trimming and J lost 3 bases, with 6 bases between them. The CDR3 runs 12 residues. The germline V gene has CDR1 DFQATT and CDR2 SNEGSKA (reference sequence). Here the CDR3 DNA reads TGCAGTGCTAGAGATCTGGGCTACGAGCAGTACTTC. Translating it yields CSARDLGYEQYF.

The J gene is TRBJ1-1, the V gene TRBV5-4, with D possibly TRBD1 on 5 matching bases. Germline CDR1 and CDR2: SGHNT and YYREEE (reference sequence). Trimming shortened V by 0 bases and J by 1 base, and 7 bases separated the two germline ends. The length of the CDR3 is 14 residues. In DNA, the CDR3 is TGTGCCAGCAGCTTGGACAGGTGGAACACTGAAGCTTTCTTT. It encodes CASSLDRWNTEAFF.

There are many counts of this clonotype. The rearrangement uses TRBV6-4 and TRBJ1-1, with 9 bases lining up with TRBD1. Per germline, CDR1 MRHNA and CDR2 SNTAGT. The V gene end was trimmed by 8 bases and the J gene end by 2 bases; junction bases not matched to a gene: 6. CDR3 length: 14 residues. CDR3 residues: CASGTTGGNTEAFF. The DNA for the CDR3 is TGTGCCAGCGGAACGACAGGGGGAAACACTGAAGCTTTCTTT.

V gene TRBV12-3 or TRBV12-4 combines with J gene TRBJ2-1, with D possibly TRBD2 on 6 matching bases. CDR3 length: 14 residues. Trimming left V 5 bases short and J 1 base short, with 9 bases between. Written as DNA, the CDR3 is TGTGCCAGCAGTCCGGGACTTTCCTACAATGAGCAGTTCTTC. It encodes CASSPGLSYNEQFF.

This clonotype showed up many times. The chain uses TRBV12-3 or TRBV12-4 and TRBJ2-2; 7 nucleotides match TRBD1. This CDR3 is built from 16 residues. Trimming removed 5 bases from V and 5 bases from J; junction bases left unmatched: 11. DNA of the CDR3: TGTGCCAGCAGTCTTCTTTACAGGGGATGGACCGGGGAGCTGTTTTTT. Protein product: CASSLLYRGWTGELFF.

The chain uses TRBV12-3 or TRBV12-4 and TRBJ2-6; maybe TRBD1 (7 bases). CDR3 size: 15 residues. The V gene lost 4 bases and the J gene lost 2 bases, with 9 bases spanning the gap. CDR3 in DNA: TGTGCCAGCAGTTCCAGGGGGGCTGGGGCCAACGTCCTGACTTTC. Residues: CASSSRGAGANVLTF.

This chain connects TRBV11-2 to TRBJ1-2; D remains ambiguous. V lost 4 bases to trimming and J lost 4 bases, with 10 bases between them. Germline lookup yields CDR1 SGHAT and CDR2 FQNNGV. The length of the CDR3 is 13 residues. CDR3 amino acids: CASSYDVSYGYTF. Here the CDR3 DNA reads TGTGCCAGCAGCTATGACGTGAGCTATGGCTACACCTTC.

The chain couples TRBV11-2 to TRBJ2-2, with D perhaps matching TRBD1 or TRBD2 (5 bases each). V was shortened by 3 bases and J by 2 bases, with 19 bases between the two germline ends. Germline loops: CDR1 SGHAT, CDR2 FQNNGV. This CDR3 contains 18 residues. The DNA of the CDR3 is TGTGCCAGCAGCTTTCCCCCCCCGGGGCGACCCAACACCGGGGAGCTGTTTTTT. Translating gives CASSFPPPGRPNTGELFF.

This sequence joins TRBV5-1 and TRBJ2-3, with 12 bases that match TRBD2. The CDR3 length is 19 residues. After removal of 2 bases from V and 0 bases from J, the junction contained 10 bases not matched to a gene. Germline loops: CDR1 SGHRS, CDR2 YFSETQ. Written as DNA, the CDR3 is TGCGCCAGCAGCTTTTGGTTGCGGACTAGCGGGGAAAGCACAGATACGCAGTATTTT. This gives the protein CASSFWLRTSGESTDTQYF.

The chain joins TRBV29-1 to TRBJ1-2, with D perhaps TRBD1 (5 bases). Germline V gene sequence: CDR1 SQVTM, CDR2 ANQGSEA. Trimming pared 4 bases from V and 8 bases from J, leaving 23 bases between. The CDR3 is 15 amino acids. CDR3 sequence (DNA): TGCAGCGTTGTCCTTCCGGGGCCTTCCTTGGGGGGCTACACCTTC. Residues: CSVVLPGPSLGGYTF.

This clonotype was counted ten times or more. This chain connects TRBV5-6 to TRBJ2-3, with a weak D call TRBD2 (6 bases). The germline V gene has CDR1 SGHDT and CDR2 YYEEEE. V was cut by 5 bases and J by 1 base, with 14 bases left in between. The CDR3 consists of 15 residues. The CDR3 nucleotides read TGTGCCAGCAGAACCCGACTAGGCGGCACAGATACGCAGTATTTT. It encodes CASRTRLGGTDTQYF.

This clonotype was recorded a few times. The chain links TRBV12-3 or TRBV12-4 to TRBJ1-5, with 7 bases lining up with TRBD1. This CDR3 contains 14 residues. V trimming: 4 bases; J trimming: 4 bases; junction bases outside the gene matches: 4. The CDR3 loop reads CASSSDRDNQPQHF. DNA of the CDR3: TGTGCCAGCAGTTCAGACAGGGATAATCAGCCCCAGCATTTT.

This clonotype appeared many times. This sequence joins TRBV11-2 and TRBJ2-7; D perhaps matches TRBD1 (5 bases). In germline, CDR1 is SGHAT, CDR2 FQNNGV. The CDR3 loop spans 17 amino acids. V dropped 1 base and J dropped 2 bases, with 18 bases sitting between them. DNA for the CDR3: TGTGCCAGCAGCTTAGGGGGCTCAGGCAGGTCAACCTACGAGCAGTACTTC. Translating gives CASSLGGSGRSTYEQYF.

The table lists this clonotype with a few counts. The chain uses TRBV7-8 and TRBJ1-1; D gene uncertain. The CDR3 has 13 residues. The germline V gene encodes CDR1 SGHVS and CDR2 FQNEAQ. Trimming removed 3 bases at V and 1 base at J, with 6 bases between. The CDR3 reads CASSFAENTEAFF. The CDR3 nucleotides read TGTGCCAGCAGCTTTGCGGAGAACACTGAAGCTTTCTTT. Full variable domain (outside the CDR3, taken from reference TRBV7-8 and TRBJ1-1): GAGVSQSPRYKVAKRGQDVALRCDPISGHVSLFWYQQALGQGPEFLTYFQNEAQLDKSGLPSDRFFAERPEGSVSTLKIQRTQQEDSAVYLCASSFAENTEAFFGQGTRLTVV.